This T cell receptor beta chain was documented in a study of T cells in Graves' hyperthyroidism and ophthalmopathy. Authors of the study amplified TCR beta CDR3 regions from RNA transcripts. TCR CDR3 underwent first-round RT-PCR with the HTBI primer set. From the multiplex PCR reads, TCRdb called clonotypes with MiXCR, one entry per CDR3 protein. In the table there are under 650,000 distinct CDR3 sequences, 15% to 20% of which are singletons. With 3 bases clipped from V and 10 bases from J, the junction kept 15 bases outside the gene matches. CDR3 length equals 16 residues. For Graves' hyperthyroidism to be stable, ophthalmopathy could not progress within 18 months. Any patient presenting with uncontrolled infection, other autoimmune disease, pregnancy or lactation was left out. Out of more than 8 ml of fresh peripheral blood came the PBMCs.

This sequence was found in a woman in her thirties with Graves' hyperthyroidism. This chain links TRBV12-3 or TRBV12-4 with TRBJ1-1; 9 bases are a match to TRBD1. The sample consisted of blood. CDR3 bases: TGTGCCAGCAGTTTCCCCTTGACGGGACAGGGCCTTGCAGCTTTCTTT. It yields the protein CASSFPLTGQGLAAFF.